This TCR beta chain was sequenced during a study of blood T cell repertoires in COVID-19. Study-wide background: The United States, Italy and Spain supplied acute and convalescent COVID-19 samples. Nucleic acid was either cDNA or gDNA, and it came from T cells, B-cell-depleted T cells, or PBMCs.

Germline CDR1 SGHAT, CDR2 FQNNGV. This CDR3 region has 14 residues. V shed 4 bases and J 2 bases; nucleotides not matched to a gene: 5. Original processing methods: Estimation of nucleated cell counts relied on the amplification of reference gene primers. Data came from immunoSEQ multiplex PCR; TCRdb stores just in-frame clones and leaves some out. Clonal size and the V and J genes are those of that table, whereas D and trimming came from the DNA. The table has 60,000 to 70,000 clones, more than 75% seen once. This chain links TRBV11-2 with TRBJ2-7; 7 bases fit TRBD2. The sample was peripheral blood. The receptor's source is a woman of 80 years or more with acute or convalescent COVID-19. The CDR3 loop reads CASSSTGLAYEQYF. In DNA, the CDR3 is TGTGCCAGCAGCTCCACCGGACTAGCCTACGAGCAGTACTTC.